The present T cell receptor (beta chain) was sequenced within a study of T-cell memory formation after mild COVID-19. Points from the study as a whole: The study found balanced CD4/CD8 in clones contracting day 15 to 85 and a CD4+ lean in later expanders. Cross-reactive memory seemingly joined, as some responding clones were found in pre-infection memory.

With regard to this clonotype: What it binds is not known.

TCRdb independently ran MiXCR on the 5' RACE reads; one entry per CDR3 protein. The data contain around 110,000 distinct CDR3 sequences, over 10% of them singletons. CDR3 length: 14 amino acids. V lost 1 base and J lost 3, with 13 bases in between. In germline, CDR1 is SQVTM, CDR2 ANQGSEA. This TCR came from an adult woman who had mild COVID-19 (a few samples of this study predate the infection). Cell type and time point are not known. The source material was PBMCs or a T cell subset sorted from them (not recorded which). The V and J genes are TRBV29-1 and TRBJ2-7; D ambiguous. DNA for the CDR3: TGCAGCGTTGAAGTCTCAGGACGGCGCTACGAGCAGTACTTC. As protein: CSVEVSGRRYEQYF.